What follows describes a single T cell receptor beta chain. Its antigen remains unidentified. Time point here: newly diagnosed GD, antithyroid drugs for less than 3 months. From RNA extracted from PBMCs, the TCR library was made. CDR1 is LNHDA and CDR2 is SQIVND in the germline V gene (reference sequence). J gave up 2 bases and V 10 bases, and 5 bases lay outside the gene matches. The CDR3 loop spans 14 amino acids. The entry originates in a study of regulatory T cells in long-lasting Graves disease. Study outcomes and limitations: The small sample size may have reduced accuracy.

To make TCR beta libraries, researchers used iRepertoire HTBI primers and Arm-PCR of CDR3 regions. TCRdb reprocessed the multiplex PCR reads via MiXCR and lists one record per CDR3 protein. Of hundreds of thousands of distinct CDR3 sequences listed, about 13% were seen once; the top ten hold under 10%. These data were likewise used in another study, on T cells in Graves' hyperthyroidism and ophthalmopathy.

The material sequenced was peripheral blood mononuclear cells (PBMCs), taken at new diagnosis, from a patient treated with antithyroid drugs. This TCR was recovered from a man younger than 45 with Graves disease. This chain joins TRBV19 and TRBJ2-1; 10 nucleotides line up with TRBD2. CDR3 nucleotide sequence: TGTGCCACCGTAGCGGGAGGCCCCTACAATGAGCAGTTCTTC. It codes for CATVAGGPYNEQFF.